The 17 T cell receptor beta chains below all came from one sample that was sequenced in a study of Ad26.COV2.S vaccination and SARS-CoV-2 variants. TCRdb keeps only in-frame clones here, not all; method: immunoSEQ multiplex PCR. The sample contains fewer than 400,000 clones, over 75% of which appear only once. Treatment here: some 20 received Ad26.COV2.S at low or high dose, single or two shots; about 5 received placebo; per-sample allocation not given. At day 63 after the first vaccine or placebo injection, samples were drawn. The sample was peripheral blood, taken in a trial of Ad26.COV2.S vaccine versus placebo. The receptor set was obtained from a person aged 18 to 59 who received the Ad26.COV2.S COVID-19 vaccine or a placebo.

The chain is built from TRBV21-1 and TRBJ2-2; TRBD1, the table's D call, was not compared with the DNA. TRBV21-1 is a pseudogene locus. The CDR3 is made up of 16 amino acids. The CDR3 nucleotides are TGTGCCAGCAGCAAAAGGGGGACAGGCCACACCGGGGAGCTGTTTTTT. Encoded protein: CASSKRGTGHTGELFF.

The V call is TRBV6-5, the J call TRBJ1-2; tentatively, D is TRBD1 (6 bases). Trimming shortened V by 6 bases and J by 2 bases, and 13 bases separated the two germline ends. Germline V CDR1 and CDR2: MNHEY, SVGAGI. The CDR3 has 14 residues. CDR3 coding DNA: TGTGCCAGCAGCCGGGACACAGGGAACTATGGCTACACCTTC. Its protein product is CASSRDTGNYGYTF.

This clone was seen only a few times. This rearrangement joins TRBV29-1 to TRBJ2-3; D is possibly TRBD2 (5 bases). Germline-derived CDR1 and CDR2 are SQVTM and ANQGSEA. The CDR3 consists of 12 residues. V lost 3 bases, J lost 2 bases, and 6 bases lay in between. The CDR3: CSVDGITDTQYF. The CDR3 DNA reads TGCAGCGTTGACGGGATCACAGATACGCAGTATTTT.

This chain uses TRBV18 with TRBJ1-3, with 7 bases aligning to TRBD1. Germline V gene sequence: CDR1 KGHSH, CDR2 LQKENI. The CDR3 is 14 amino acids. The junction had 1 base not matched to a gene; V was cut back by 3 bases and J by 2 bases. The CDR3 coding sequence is TGTGCCAGCTCACCGACAGGGACTGGAAACACCATATATTTT. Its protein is CASSPTGTGNTIYF.

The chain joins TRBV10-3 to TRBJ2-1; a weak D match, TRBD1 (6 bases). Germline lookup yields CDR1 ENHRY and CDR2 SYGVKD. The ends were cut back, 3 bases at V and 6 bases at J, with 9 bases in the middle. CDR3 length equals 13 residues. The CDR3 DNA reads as TGTGCCATCAGTGACCGGACAGTCAATGAGCAGTTCTTC. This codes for CAISDRTVNEQFF.

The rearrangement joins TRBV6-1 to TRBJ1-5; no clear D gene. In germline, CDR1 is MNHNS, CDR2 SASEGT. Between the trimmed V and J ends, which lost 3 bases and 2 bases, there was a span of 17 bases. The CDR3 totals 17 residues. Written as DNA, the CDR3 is TGTGCCAGCAGTGACTATCTAAGGCGGGGTGGCAATCAGCCCCAGCATTTT. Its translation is CASSDYLRRGGNQPQHF.

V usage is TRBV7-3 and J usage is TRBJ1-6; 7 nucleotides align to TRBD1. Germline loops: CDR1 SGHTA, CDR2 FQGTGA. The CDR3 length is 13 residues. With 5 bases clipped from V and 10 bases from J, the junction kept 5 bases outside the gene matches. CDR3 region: CASSLDRDSPLHF. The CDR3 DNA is TGTGCCAGCAGCCTCGACAGGGACTCACCCCTCCACTTT.

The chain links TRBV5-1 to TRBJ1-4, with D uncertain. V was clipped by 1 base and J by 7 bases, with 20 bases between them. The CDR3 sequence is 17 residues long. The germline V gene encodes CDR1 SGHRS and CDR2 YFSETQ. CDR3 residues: CASSLRPASGMGEKLFF. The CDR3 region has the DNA TGCGCCAGCAGCTTGAGGCCCGCCTCGGGGATGGGTGAAAAACTGTTTTTT. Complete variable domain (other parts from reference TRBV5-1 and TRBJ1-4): KAGVTQTPRYLIKTRGQQVTLSCSPISGHRSVSWYQQTPGQGLQFLFEYFSETQRNKGNFPGRFSGRQFSNSRSEMNVSTLELGDSALYLCASSLRPASGMGEKLFFGSGTQLSVL.

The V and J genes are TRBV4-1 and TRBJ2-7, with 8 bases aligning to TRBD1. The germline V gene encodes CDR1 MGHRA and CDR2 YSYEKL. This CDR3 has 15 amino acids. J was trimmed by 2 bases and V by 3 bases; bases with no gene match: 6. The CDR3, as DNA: TGCGCCAGCAGCCACAGGACAGGGAACCCCTACGAGCAGTACTTC. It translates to CASSHRTGNPYEQYF.

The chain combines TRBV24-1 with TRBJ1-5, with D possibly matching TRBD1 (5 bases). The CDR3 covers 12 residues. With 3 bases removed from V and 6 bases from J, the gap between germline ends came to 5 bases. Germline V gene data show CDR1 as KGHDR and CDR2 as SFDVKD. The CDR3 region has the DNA TGTGCCACCAGTGATGGGGGTCAGCCCCAGCATTTT. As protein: CATSDGGQPQHF.

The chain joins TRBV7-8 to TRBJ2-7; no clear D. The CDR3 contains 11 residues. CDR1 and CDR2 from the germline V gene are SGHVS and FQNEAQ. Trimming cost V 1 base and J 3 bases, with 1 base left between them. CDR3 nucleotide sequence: TGTGCCAGCAGCTTAGACTACGAGCAGTACTTC. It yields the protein CASSLDYEQYF.

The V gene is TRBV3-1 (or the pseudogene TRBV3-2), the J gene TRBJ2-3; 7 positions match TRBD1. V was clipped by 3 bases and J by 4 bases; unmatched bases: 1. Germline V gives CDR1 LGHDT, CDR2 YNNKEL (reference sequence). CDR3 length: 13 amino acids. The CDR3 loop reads CASSQTGSDTQYF. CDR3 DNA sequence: TGTGCCAGCAGCCAGACAGGGTCAGATACGCAGTATTTT.

The CDR3 loop reads CAWSEREGEQYF. The CDR3 nucleotides read TGTGCCTGGAGTGAGAGGGAGGGCGAGCAGTACTTC. The rearrangement joins TRBV30 to TRBJ2-7; 7 bases are a match to TRBD2. The CDR3 is 12 residues long. Per germline, CDR1 GTSNPN and CDR2 SVGIG (reference sequence). V trimming: 1 base; J trimming: 6 bases; junction bases outside the gene matches: 3.

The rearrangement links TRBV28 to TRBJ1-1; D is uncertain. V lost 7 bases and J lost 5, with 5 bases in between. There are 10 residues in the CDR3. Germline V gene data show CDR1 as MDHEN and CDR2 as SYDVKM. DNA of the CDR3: TGTGCCAGCATAGGAACTGAAGCTTTCTTT. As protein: CASIGTEAFF.

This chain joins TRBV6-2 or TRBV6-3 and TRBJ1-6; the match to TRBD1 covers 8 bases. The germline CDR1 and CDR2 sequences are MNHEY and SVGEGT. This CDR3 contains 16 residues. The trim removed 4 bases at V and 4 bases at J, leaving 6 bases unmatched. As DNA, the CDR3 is TGTGCCAGCAGTTCGAGACAGGGGTCATATAATTCACCCCTCCACTTT. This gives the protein CASSSRQGSYNSPLHF.

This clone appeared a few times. In nucleotides, the CDR3 is TGTGCCAGCAGCTTAGACGGGAACTACAATGAGCAGTTCTTC. Protein product: CASSLDGNYNEQFF. The chain joins TRBV7-2 to TRBJ2-1; D is possibly TRBD2 (5 bases). Trimming shortened V by 1 base and J by 3 bases, and 7 bases separated the two germline ends. The V gene's germline CDR1 is SGHTA and CDR2 FQGNSA. CDR3 length: 14 amino acids.

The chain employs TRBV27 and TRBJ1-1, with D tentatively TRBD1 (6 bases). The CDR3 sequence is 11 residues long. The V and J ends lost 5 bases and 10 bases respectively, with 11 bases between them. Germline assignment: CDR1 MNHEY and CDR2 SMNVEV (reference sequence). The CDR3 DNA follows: TGTGCCAGCAGTAGGGGGAATGTAGCTTTCTTT. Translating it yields CASSRGNVAFF.